One sample yielded the 18 T cell receptor beta chains listed below, sequenced in a study of T cell repertoires in cytomegalovirus infection. TCRdb fed the reads into MiXCR, producing one record per CDR3 protein. The data show approximately 97,000 distinct CDR3 sequences, approximately 16% seen once. The sample consisted of PBMCs. All receptors derive from a human donor in good health (CMV status not recorded). Some clones in this sample may be carry-over from other donors' samples.

The chain recombines TRBV5-4 with TRBJ2-6; no clear D. The CDR3 has 17 residues. In germline, CDR1 is SGHNT, CDR2 YYREEE (reference sequence). V dropped 3 bases and J dropped 0 bases, with 13 bases sitting between them. Written as DNA, the CDR3 is TGTGCCAGCAGCTCACAAATACAAATCTCTGGGGCCAACGTCCTGACTTTC. The encoded protein is CASSSQIQISGANVLTF.

This clonotype was seen many times. V is TRBV7-2 and J is TRBJ2-2; TRBD2 matches 13 bases. The junction had 12 bases not matched to a gene; V was cut back by 5 bases and J by 6 bases. The CDR3 runs 18 residues. From germline, CDR1 is SGHTA and CDR2 FQGNSA. The CDR3 spells CASSPGLAGARGAGELFF. In DNA, the CDR3 is TGTGCCAGCAGCCCCGGACTAGCGGGGGCTCGGGGGGCCGGGGAGCTGTTTTTT. The variable domain in full, completed from reference TRBV7-2 and TRBJ2-2, reads GAGVSQSPSNKVTEKGKDVELRCDPISGHTALYWYRQSLGQGLEFLIYFQGNSAPDKSGLPSDRFSAERTGGSVSTLTIQRTQQEDSAVYLCASSPGLAGARGAGELFFGEGSRLTVL.

This chain uses TRBV11-1 with TRBJ2-7, with unresolved D. The germline V and J ends were trimmed by 6 bases and 0 bases, with 15 bases remaining between them. Germline V lookup: CDR1 SGHAT, CDR2 FQDESV (reference sequence). The CDR3 consists of 15 residues. The CDR3 reads CASRSAGYSSYEQYF. CDR3 coding DNA: TGTGCCAGCAGATCCGCAGGTTATAGCTCCTACGAGCAGTACTTC.

V gene TRBV4-1 combines with J gene TRBJ2-3; D not certain. Germline lookup yields CDR1 MGHRA and CDR2 YSYEKL. The V gene lost 0 bases and the J gene lost 6 bases, with 7 bases spanning the gap. The CDR3 is 13 amino acids. The CDR3, as DNA: TGCGCCAGCAGCCAAGATCGGCCGGATACGCAGTATTTT. Translating it yields CASSQDRPDTQYF.

This clonotype was counted between two and nine times. This chain uses TRBV20-1 with TRBJ1-1; D uncertain. The CDR3 length is 11 residues. The germline V gene has CDR1 DFQATT and CDR2 SNEGSKA (reference sequence). The V and J ends lost 4 bases and 6 bases respectively, with 9 bases between them. The CDR3 loop is CSATSGSEAFF. CDR3 DNA: TGCAGTGCTACCAGTGGGTCTGAAGCTTTCTTT.

At least ten counts were recorded for this clonotype. In DNA, the CDR3 is TGTGCCAGCAGCTTCACTTCCCGGGGGAGTCTCCCCGATTACGAGCAGTACTTC. This codes for CASSFTSRGSLPDYEQYF. This sequence joins TRBV11-1 and TRBJ2-7, with D possibly matching TRBD2 (6 bases). This CDR3 is built from 18 residues. Germline CDR1 SGHAT, CDR2 FQDESV (reference sequence). V lost 3 bases and J 4 bases, leaving 25 bases between the germline ends.

In its sample, this clonotype was seen many times. The chain links TRBV14 to TRBJ1-6; 8 nucleotides line up with TRBD1. V lost 3 bases, J lost 9 bases, and 7 bases stayed unmatched. In germline, CDR1 is SGHDN, CDR2 FVKESK. This CDR3 spans 15 amino acids. CDR3: CASSQNRGSGSPLHF. CDR3 coding DNA: TGTGCCAGCAGCCAGAACAGGGGGTCTGGTTCACCCCTCCACTTT.

This clonotype has a handful of counts. The chain recombines TRBV20-1 with TRBJ1-2, with TRBD1 matching over 9 bases. Trimming at V came to 2 bases and at J to 0 bases, leaving 13 bases not matched to a gene. This CDR3 is 18 amino acids long. Per germline, CDR1 DFQATT and CDR2 SNEGSKA (reference sequence). Here the CDR3 reads CSARLSGTGIEPNYGYTF. DNA for the CDR3: TGCAGTGCTAGACTCTCCGGGACAGGGATAGAGCCTAACTATGGCTACACCTTC.

The gene calls are TRBV20-1 and TRBJ2-3, with 7 bases lining up with TRBD1. The V gene end was trimmed by 7 bases and the J gene end by 5 bases; junction bases not matched to a gene: 9. The CDR3 runs to 13 residues. From germline, CDR1 is DFQATT and CDR2 SNEGSKA (reference sequence). The CDR3 region has the DNA TGCAGTGTTCCGCCGACAGGGATAGATACGCAGTATTTT. It specifies CSVPPTGIDTQYF.

V usage is TRBV6-6 and J usage is TRBJ2-2; D unresolved. The germline V gene has CDR1 MNHNY and CDR2 SVGAGI (reference sequence). Trimming removed 2 bases at V and 6 bases at J, with 4 bases between. The CDR3 extends over 12 amino acids. CDR3 nucleotide sequence: TGTGCCAGCAGTTACATCGCCGGGGAGCTGTTTTTT. It codes for CASSYIAGELFF.

This clonotype was detected many times. V gene TRBV7-8 combines with J gene TRBJ2-1; maybe TRBD2 (6 bases). CDR1 is SGHVS, CDR2 FQNEAQ, per germline. With 0 bases removed from V and 6 bases from J, the gap between germline ends came to 12 bases. The CDR3 has 15 amino acids. The CDR3 loop is CASSLAGGLRNEQFF. The CDR3 nucleotides read TGTGCCAGCAGCTTAGCGGGGGGTCTTCGCAATGAGCAGTTCTTC.

For the CDR3, the DNA is TGTGCCAGCAGTGCTTTACGGGACTATGGTGGCGGAGATACGCAGTATTTT. Translated, it gives CASSALRDYGGGDTQYF. The chain has TRBV25-1 and TRBJ2-3, with 7 bases matching TRBD2. This CDR3 contains 17 residues. Losses at the gene ends were 4 bases for V and 5 bases for J; bases not matched to a gene: 15. Germline assignment: CDR1 MGHDK and CDR2 SYGVNS.

The chain has TRBV27 and TRBJ2-1; D gene ambiguous. The CDR3 is 16 residues long. CDR1 is MNHEY, CDR2 SMNVEV, per germline (reference sequence). Trimming left V 1 base short and J 7 bases short, with 17 bases between. In DNA, the CDR3 is TGTGCCAGCAGTTTATTGTCTGGTGGATCTCAGAATGAGCAGTTCTTC. Protein: CASSLLSGGSQNEQFF.

The V call is TRBV10-3, the J call TRBJ2-3, with 10 bases identical to TRBD1. The junction had 8 bases not matched to a gene; V was cut back by 6 bases and J by 5 bases. CDR1 is ENHRY and CDR2 is SYGVKD in the germline V gene. The CDR3 length is 15 residues. This chain's CDR3 is CAISRGTGVQDTQYF. Written as DNA, the CDR3 is TGTGCCATCAGCCGAGGGACAGGGGTACAAGATACGCAGTATTTT.

This clonotype was counted many times. One end of the junction varies from germline; a read error may be responsible. The V call is TRBV7-2, the J call TRBJ1-3; tentatively, D is TRBD1 (5 bases). CDR3 length equals 15 residues. Germline-derived CDR1 and CDR2 are SGHTA and FQGNSA. In nucleotides, the CDR3 is TGTGCCAGCAGCCTAGCCCGGGGGTCAGGAAACACCATATATTTT. Translation: CASSLARGSGNTIYF.

This rearrangement joins TRBV7-9 to TRBJ1-5; D is perhaps TRBD1 (5 bases). This CDR3 comprises 16 residues. The germline gives CDR1 SEHNR, CDR2 FQNEAQ (reference sequence). The ends were cut back, 3 bases at V and 5 bases at J, with 17 bases in the middle. The CDR3 DNA is TGTGCCAGCAGCTTCGGACAAGGTGGTTCCTATCAGCCCCAGCATTTT. Translation gives CASSFGQGGSYQPQHF.

In this sample, this clonotype turned up many times. The chain is built from TRBV7-8 and TRBJ2-3; 15 bases match TRBD2. Germline V gene data show CDR1 as SGHVS and CDR2 as FQNEAQ. This CDR3 has 17 amino acids. After removal of 5 bases from V and 2 bases from J, the junction contained 5 bases not matched to a gene. In nucleotides, the CDR3 is TGTGCCAGCAGCCCGGGACTAGCGGGGGGCTACACAGATACGCAGTATTTT. Translation: CASSPGLAGGYTDTQYF. Full variable domain (missing parts from reference TRBV7-8 and TRBJ2-3): GAGVSQSPRYKVAKRGQDVALRCDPISGHVSLFWYQQALGQGPEFLTYFQNEAQLDKSGLPSDRFFAERPEGSVSTLKIQRTQQEDSAVYLCASSPGLAGGYTDTQYFGPGTRLTVL.

The rearrangement links TRBV5-4 to TRBJ2-3; D gene uncertain. CDR1 is SGHNT, CDR2 YYREEE, per germline (reference sequence). CDR3 length: 15 amino acids. V gave up 0 bases and J gave up 7 bases, with 15 bases separating them. The CDR3 sequence: CASSLAGVVLHTQYF. CDR3 DNA sequence: TGTGCCAGCAGCTTGGCCGGTGTAGTTCTCCATACGCAGTATTTT.